These 10 T cell receptor beta chains came from one sample sequenced in a study of identical twins. In TCRdb, the 5' RACE reads were re-called with MiXCR into one record per CDR3 protein. The top ten clones hold roughly 14% of a sample with hundreds of thousands of distinct CDR3 sequences, 15% to 20% of them seen once. In addition, the sample was reused for a study of T cells expressing NK-cell markers.

Input material: PBMCs. The receptors shown here come from a woman aged 18-35 years in good health.

Regarding this clonotype: This may come from a read error, since a much larger clone is one base off. The chain employs TRBV12-3 or TRBV12-4 and TRBJ2-3; D not resolved. Trimming removed 7 bases at V and 0 bases at J, with 5 bases between. This CDR3 has 12 amino acids. CDR3 sequence reads: CASIGSTDTQYF. As DNA, the CDR3 is TGTGCCAGCATCGGAAGCACAGATACGCAGTATTTT.

This clonotype was counted only a few times. The chain uses TRBV24-1 and TRBJ2-3, with unresolved D. The CDR3 consists of 15 residues. Per germline, CDR1 KGHDR and CDR2 SFDVKD. V was cut by 3 bases and J by 1 base, with 10 bases left in between. The CDR3 protein is CATSDKGRGTDTQYF. CDR3 nucleotide sequence: TGTGCCACCAGTGATAAGGGAAGGGGCACAGATACGCAGTATTTT.

This clonotype was seen repeatedly, ten times or more. The V and J genes are TRBV15 and TRBJ1-6; TRBD1 is a possible D gene (5 bases). V was shortened by 3 bases and J by 10 bases, with 16 bases between the two germline ends. The CDR3 consists of 15 residues. Germline lookup yields CDR1 LNHNV and CDR2 YYDKDF (reference sequence). The DNA of the CDR3 is TGTGCCACCAGCAGTGACCGGTCGGGGCAGTCACCCCTCCACTTT. Amino acid sequence: CATSSDRSGQSPLHF.

The chain has TRBV12-3 or TRBV12-4 and TRBJ2-2, with 7 bases aligning to TRBD1. V shed 10 bases and J 1 base; nucleotides not matched to a gene: 12. There are 16 residues in the CDR3. For the CDR3, the DNA is TGTGCCACCTCCCAACGGACAGGATTGAACACCGGGGAGCTGTTTTTT. This translates into CATSQRTGLNTGELFF.

This clonotype was found a few times. This chain joins TRBV27 and TRBJ2-5, with 10 bases lining up with TRBD2. Germline V gene data show CDR1 as MNHEY and CDR2 as SMNVEV (reference sequence). This CDR3 has 14 residues. The junction had 8 bases not matched to a gene; V was cut back by 8 bases and J by 5 bases. CDR3 in amino acids: CASASGTSVETQYF. The CDR3 bases are TGTGCCAGCGCATCCGGGACTAGCGTGGAGACCCAGTACTTC.

This sequence joins TRBV5-1 and TRBJ2-7; D may match TRBD1 or TRBD2 (5 bases each). Germline-derived CDR1 and CDR2 are SGHRS and YFSETQ. The CDR3 extends over 16 amino acids. V lost 4 bases to trimming and J lost 0 bases, with 17 bases between them. The CDR3 is CASSAFTGASSYEQYF. In nucleotides, the CDR3 is TGCGCCAGCAGCGCTTTTACCGGGGCCAGCTCCTACGAGCAGTACTTC.

This rearrangement joins TRBV12-3 or TRBV12-4 to TRBJ2-7; D possibly uses TRBD1 or TRBD2 (5 bases each). V was shortened by 4 bases and J by 4 bases, with 14 bases between the two germline ends. This CDR3 is 14 amino acids long. The CDR3 is CASSSGRDPYEQYF. DNA for the CDR3: TGTGCCAGCAGTTCTGGACGGGACCCTTACGAGCAGTACTTC.

The J gene is TRBJ2-1, the V gene TRBV3-1, with D possibly being TRBD2 (5 bases). Looked up from germline, CDR1 is LGHDT and CDR2 is YNNKEL (reference sequence). The CDR3 runs 14 residues. Between the trimmed V and J ends, which lost 4 bases and 8 bases, there was a span of 15 bases. The DNA for the CDR3 is TGTGCCAGCAGCCCGGGATTCCTCGTCGATGAGCAGTTCTTC. As protein: CASSPGFLVDEQFF.

The chain employs TRBV6-5 and TRBJ2-7; perhaps TRBD1 as D (6 bases). With 2 bases removed from V and 5 bases from J, the gap between germline ends came to 13 bases. This CDR3 is 14 amino acids long. Per the germline V gene, CDR1 is MNHEY and CDR2 is SVGAGI. The CDR3 sequence: CASSYGGQPHEQYF. CDR3 sequence (DNA): TGTGCCAGCAGTTACGGAGGACAGCCCCACGAGCAGTACTTC.

The chain employs TRBV15 and TRBJ2-1; 10 bases agree with TRBD2. This CDR3 has 15 residues. Germline-derived CDR1 and CDR2 are LNHNV and YYDKDF (reference sequence). Unmatched junction bases numbered 16, after V lost 5 bases and J lost 15 bases. CDR3 nucleotides: TGTGCCACCAGCCCAAGGACTAGCGGACATCAGGGCCCGTTCTTC. Protein sequence: CATSPRTSGHQGPFF.